A single sample gave rise to the 6 T cell receptor beta chains below, sequenced in a study of CD8+CD57+ T cells in acquired aplastic anemia. Patients sequenced had flow cytometry evidence of CD8+CD57+ cell expansion. Both TCR beta VDJ combination and CDR3 sequence profiling were carried out. Genomic DNA was the template for this profiling. TCRdb called the reads again in MiXCR, with one record for every CDR3 protein. The sample shows roughly 180,000 distinct CDR3 sequences, roughly 65% of them seen only once. Material for sequencing was sorted CD4+, CD8+, or CD8+CD57+ T cells (not recorded which) from PBMCs. Receptors originate from a human donor with aplastic anemia.

The chain employs TRBV29-1 and TRBJ2-1, with 11 bases identical to TRBD1. J lost 8 bases, V lost 8 bases, and 5 bases had no gene match. Germline V gives CDR1 SQVTM, CDR2 ANQGSEA. CDR3 size: 12 residues. This CDR3 is CSPGQGAYEQFF. CDR3 bases: TGCAGCCCAGGACAGGGGGCCTATGAGCAGTTCTTC.

Remarks on this clonotype: One end of the junction varies from germline; a read error may be responsible. The rearrangement links TRBV7-3 to TRBJ2-3, with 8 positions matching TRBD1. CDR3 size: 15 residues. Germline V gene sequence: CDR1 SGHTA, CDR2 FQGTGA. The CDR3 region has the DNA TGTGCCAGCAGCTTGGCCCCAGGGGGCACGGATACGCAGTATTTT. Protein sequence: CASSLAPGGTDTQYF.

This chain links TRBV9 with TRBJ2-6; 9 nucleotides line up with TRBD1. Germline CDR1 reads SGDLS; CDR2 reads YYNGEE. CDR3 length: 15 amino acids. J lost 0 bases, V lost 9 bases, and 4 bases had no gene match. Here the CDR3 DNA reads TGTGCCACCGACAGGGGGGACTCTGGGGCCAACGTCCTGACTTTC. This translates into CATDRGDSGANVLTF.

This clonotype was seen ten or more times. This chain joins TRBV24-1 and TRBJ2-5; 10 bases agree with TRBD1. This CDR3 contains 16 residues. Losses at the gene ends were 5 bases for V and 4 bases for J; bases not matched to a gene: 9. Germline CDR1 is KGHDR and CDR2 is SFDVKD. The CDR3 sequence is CATSARIDRGPETQYF. The CDR3 region has the DNA TGTGCCACCAGTGCCCGGATAGACAGGGGGCCAGAGACCCAGTACTTC.

CDR3 DNA sequence: TGTGCCATCAGTACTCCCGACAGGGTGGGCAGGACTGAAGCTTTCTTT. Its translation is CAISTPDRVGRTEAFF. The chain has TRBV10-3 and TRBJ1-1, with 7 nucleotides matching TRBD1. The J segment lost 5 bases and the V segment lost 5 bases, leaving 14 bases of the junction unmatched. The length of the CDR3 is 16 residues. CDR1 is ENHRY and CDR2 is SYGVKD in the germline V gene.

This clonotype was detected only a few times. The junction does not match germline at one end; this may be a read error. The chain employs TRBV7-6 and TRBJ2-5, with D perhaps matching TRBD1 (5 bases). The CDR3 spans 13 residues. Germline V gene data show CDR1 as SGHVS and CDR2 as FNYEAQ. Here the CDR3 DNA reads TGTGCTAGCAGCAAGGACACGCAAGAGACCCAGTACTTC. Its translation is CASSKDTQETQYF.